The next 27 T cell receptor beta chains were all read from a single sample in a study of beta chain features in type 1 diabetes. The authors reverse transcribed all of the isolated RNA, so sequencing captured expressed TCRB transcripts. Data came from immunoSEQ multiplex PCR; TCRdb stores just in-frame clones and leaves some out. Here the sample spans 350,000 to 450,000 clones, more than 13% being singletons. The specimen was naive CD4+ T cells from blood. The receptors here all came from a woman younger than 30 in good health.

This clone was counted only a few times. The chain links TRBV7-9 to TRBJ1-1; 9 nucleotides line up with TRBD1. CDR1 and CDR2 from the germline V gene are SEHNR and FQNEAQ (reference sequence). V shed 4 bases, J shed 2 bases, and the junction held 2 bases outside the gene matches. The CDR3 is 14 residues long. The chain's CDR3 is CASSSTGGNTEAFF. In DNA, the CDR3 is TGTGCCAGCAGCTCGACAGGGGGAAACACTGAAGCTTTCTTT.

J is TRBJ1-5 and V is TRBV6-6; TRBD1 matches 9 bases. The CDR3 runs 16 residues. The germline V gene has CDR1 MNHNY and CDR2 SVGAGI (reference sequence). V shed 6 bases, J shed 4 bases, and the junction held 10 bases outside the gene matches. In DNA form, the CDR3 reads TGTGCCAGCAGCCGTGGGACAGGGAACCTTAATCAGCCCCAGCATTTT. Residues: CASSRGTGNLNQPQHF.

This clone came up a few times. The rearrangement joins TRBV14 to TRBJ2-3; TRBD2 agrees at 13 bases. The germline gives CDR1 SGHDN, CDR2 FVKESK. CDR3 length equals 17 residues. Germline trimming cut 4 bases from V and 5 bases from J; bases unmatched to any gene: 9. CDR3 amino acids: CASSRAGLAGAVDTQYF. DNA for the CDR3: TGTGCCAGCAGCCGAGCAGGACTAGCGGGAGCCGTAGATACGCAGTATTTT. The full variable domain, completed using reference TRBV14 and TRBJ2-3, is EAGVTQFPSHSVIEKGQTVTLRCDPISGHDNLYWYRRVMGKEIKFLLHFVKESKQDESGMPNNRFLAERTGGTYSTLKVQPAELEDSGVYFCASSRAGLAGAVDTQYFGPGTRLTVL.

This clone was picked up a small number of times. The genes are TRBV30 and TRBJ1-1; D unresolved. With 1 base removed from V and 1 base from J, the gap between germline ends came to 7 bases. The germline V gene encodes CDR1 GTSNPN and CDR2 SVGIG (reference sequence). This CDR3 has 13 residues. The CDR3 DNA reads as TGTGCCTGGAGTGCCCCAGAGAACACTGAAGCTTTCTTT. Encoded protein: CAWSAPENTEAFF. Together with reference TRBV30 and TRBJ1-1, the CDR3 gives the full variable domain: SQTIHQWPATLVQPVGSPLSLECTVEGTSNPNLYWYRQAAGRGLQLLFYSVGIGQISSEVPQNLSASRPQDRQFILSSKKLLLSDSGFYLCAWSAPENTEAFFGQGTRLTVV.

About this clone: In the same sample, other DNA sequences code for this CDR3. The CDR3 coding sequence is TGCGCCAGCAGCTTACAGGGGAACACTGAAGCTTTCTTT. Its translation: CASSLQGNTEAFF. The gene calls are TRBV5-1 and TRBJ1-1; weak D call: TRBD1 (6 bases). V was shortened by 2 bases and J by 1 base, with 6 bases between the two germline ends. Germline V gene lookup returns CDR1 SGHRS and CDR2 YFSETQ. This CDR3 is 13 amino acids long.

In DNA, the CDR3 is TGTGCCAGCAAATTTCCCGGGACAGGGGGCTACGAGCAGTACTTC. Amino acids: CASKFPGTGGYEQYF. This chain connects TRBV6-1 to TRBJ2-7, with TRBD1 identical over 11 bases. V dropped 7 bases and J dropped 3; count of bases not matched to a gene: 8. The germline V gene encodes CDR1 MNHNS and CDR2 SASEGT. The CDR3 is 15 residues long.

The rearrangement joins TRBV28 to TRBJ1-4, with 7 bases that match TRBD1. The germline V gene has CDR1 MDHEN and CDR2 SYDVKM. CDR3 length: 14 residues. The ends lost 8 bases at V and 8 bases at J; junction bases unmatched: 11. CDR3 region: CASHTPGTVEKLFF. CDR3 bases: TGTGCCAGCCACACTCCCGGGACAGTAGAAAAACTGTTTTTT.

J is TRBJ1-1 and V is TRBV9; tentative D call: TRBD1 (5 bases). The CDR3 is 14 residues long. Germline loops: CDR1 SGDLS, CDR2 YYNGEE. V was pared by 0 bases and J by 5 bases, with 11 bases between. DNA for the CDR3: TGTGCCAGCAGCGTAGCCGGGGGGTGGACTGAAGCTTTCTTT. Translating it yields CASSVAGGWTEAFF.

The chain has TRBV7-2 and TRBJ2-3, with 11 bases matching TRBD2. The CDR3 has 17 residues. The ends lost 3 bases at V and 0 bases at J; junction bases unmatched: 5. The V gene's germline CDR1 is SGHTA and CDR2 FQGNSA. The CDR3: CASSLGLAGGSTDTQYF. The CDR3 DNA is TGTGCCAGCAGCTTGGGTCTAGCGGGAGGCAGCACAGATACGCAGTATTTT.

The rearrangement uses TRBV25-1 and TRBJ2-2; weak D call: TRBD2 (7 bases). This CDR3 region has 15 residues. Germline V lookup: CDR1 MGHDK, CDR2 SYGVNS. Trimming pared 5 bases from V and 13 bases from J, leaving 23 bases between. Here the CDR3 reads CASSPSLGGALGLFF. In DNA form, the CDR3 reads TGTGCCAGCAGTCCTAGCCTAGGGGGGGCCCTAGGGCTGTTTTTT.

The V call is TRBV7-9, the J call TRBJ1-5, with 9 bases lining up with TRBD1. The germline V gene has CDR1 SEHNR and CDR2 FQNEAQ (reference sequence). V shed 8 bases, J shed 7 bases, and the junction held 9 bases outside the gene matches. The CDR3 is made up of 14 amino acids. The CDR3 here is CASGVGTGIQPQHF. The CDR3 DNA is TGTGCCAGCGGAGTGGGGACAGGGATCCAGCCCCAGCATTTT.

This clone has just a few counts. The rearrangement links TRBV2 to TRBJ2-1, with D perhaps matching TRBD2 (5 bases). The CDR3 contains 12 residues. The germline CDR1 and CDR2 sequences are SNHLY and FYNNEI. Trimming pared 4 bases from V and 10 bases from J, leaving 11 bases between. The CDR3 bases are TGTGCCAGCAGTGTGCGGGTACGGGAGCAGTTCTTC. Translating gives CASSVRVREQFF.

This clone was seen a handful of times. This chain joins TRBV7-2 and TRBJ2-7, with D possibly TRBD2 on 5 matching bases. The CDR3 length is 17 residues. CDR1 and CDR2 (germline): SGHTA, FQGNSA. V shed 6 bases and J shed 3 bases, with 24 bases lying between them. The CDR3 DNA reads TGTGCCAGCAGTTCTATAATGTCGGCGGGCGCGATCTACGAGCAGTACTTC. This codes for CASSSIMSAGAIYEQYF.

The chain couples TRBV11-2 to TRBJ2-7; weak D call: TRBD2 (6 bases). The CDR3 runs 14 residues. The germline V gene has CDR1 SGHAT and CDR2 FQNNGV. V shed 5 bases and J shed 7 bases, with 18 bases lying between them. DNA for the CDR3: TGTGCCAGCAGCGCACGGTCTAGCGTGGATGAGCAGTACTTC. Its translation: CASSARSSVDEQYF.

The V call is TRBV28, the J call TRBJ1-2; D possibly corresponds to TRBD1 (5 bases). Between the trimmed V and J ends, which lost 2 bases and 4 bases, there was a span of 11 bases. Per germline, CDR1 MDHEN and CDR2 SYDVKM. This CDR3 comprises 14 residues. The CDR3 nucleotides read TGTGCCAGCAGTTTAATTATGACAGTCTATGGCTACACCTTC. Translating gives CASSLIMTVYGYTF.

This clone was counted a few times. The rearrangement links TRBV30 to TRBJ1-5; D gene uncertain. The V end lost 1 base, the J end lost 0 bases, and 16 bases lay between the germline ends. Germline V gives CDR1 GTSNPN, CDR2 SVGIG (reference sequence). This CDR3 spans 17 amino acids. The CDR3 here is CAWSGGARKDSNQPQHF. The CDR3 DNA reads TGTGCCTGGAGTGGCGGAGCCCGAAAGGATAGCAATCAGCCCCAGCATTTT.

This clone was seen a few times. The chain recombines TRBV7-9 with TRBJ2-1, with D possibly being TRBD2 (5 bases). V was clipped by 5 bases and J by 9 bases, with 20 bases between them. This CDR3 comprises 15 residues. Germline CDR1 and CDR2: SEHNR and FQNEAQ (reference sequence). CDR3 DNA: TGTGCCAGCAGCATTTCTGGGATTGAGGGTCGTGAGCAGTTCTTC. It yields the protein CASSISGIEGREQFF.

This clone was detected a few times. CDR3 loop: CASSKGRTGVNQPQHF. The DNA of the CDR3 is TGTGCCAGCAGCAAAGGAAGGACAGGGGTCAATCAGCCCCAGCATTTT. This chain uses TRBV21-1 with TRBJ1-5; the D call of TRBD1 is as the table states it, not checked on the DNA. TRBV21-1 is noted as a pseudogene. The CDR3 totals 16 residues.

The chain employs TRBV14 and TRBJ1-2, with D uncertain. V lost 2 bases, J lost 4 bases, and 8 bases lay in between. The CDR3 is made up of 13 amino acids. Germline V gene lookup returns CDR1 SGHDN and CDR2 FVKESK. CDR3 region: CASSQNRFYGYTF. CDR3 DNA: TGTGCCAGCAGCCAAAACAGATTCTATGGCTACACCTTC.

The chain carries TRBV15 and TRBJ1-2, with 9 nucleotides matching TRBD1. Germline V gives CDR1 LNHNV, CDR2 YYDKDF (reference sequence). The J segment lost 0 bases and the V segment lost 1 base, leaving 3 bases of the junction unmatched. The length of the CDR3 is 16 residues. This chain's CDR3 is CATSRGGTGTNYGYTF. In nucleotides, the CDR3 is TGTGCCACCAGCAGAGGAGGGACAGGGACTAACTATGGCTACACCTTC.

The chain joins TRBV5-1 to TRBJ1-2, with no clear D. Germline V gene data show CDR1 as SGHRS and CDR2 as YFSETQ. This CDR3 is 13 amino acids long. Trimming left V 0 bases short and J 5 bases short, with 8 bases between. Written as DNA, the CDR3 is TGCGCCAGCAGCTTGGACAGCACTTATGGCTACACCTTC. Protein: CASSLDSTYGYTF.

The chain uses TRBV28 and TRBJ2-3; D may be TRBD2 (6 bases). With 10 bases removed from V and 0 bases from J, the gap between germline ends came to 14 bases. From germline, CDR1 is MDHEN and CDR2 SYDVKM. The CDR3 is 14 residues long. The CDR3 spells CATLSGASTDTQYF. In nucleotides, the CDR3 is TGTGCCACCCTTAGCGGAGCTAGCACAGATACGCAGTATTTT.

Here the CDR3 DNA reads TGTGCCAGCAGTGTGCGGACAGGGGGGGACACCGGGGAGCTGTTTTTT. Its protein product is CASSVRTGGDTGELFF. The chain joins TRBV25-1 to TRBJ2-2; 10 bases are a match to TRBD1. This CDR3 has 16 residues. The J segment lost 3 bases and the V segment lost 4 bases, leaving 5 bases of the junction unmatched. Germline CDR1 MGHDK, CDR2 SYGVNS. Full variable domain (remainder filled in from reference TRBV25-1 and TRBJ2-2): EADIYQTPRYLVIGTGKKITLECSQTMGHDKMYWYQQDPGMELHLIHYSYGVNSTEKGDLSSESTVSRIRTEHFPLTLESARPSHTSQYLCASSVRTGGDTGELFFGEGSRLTVL.

V and J are TRBV4-3 and TRBJ2-3; D ambiguous. V was clipped by 2 bases and J by 0 bases, with 9 bases between them. Germline V lookup: CDR1 LGHNA, CDR2 YSLEER. This CDR3 has 15 amino acids. The CDR3 bases are TGCGCCAGCAGCCAATCCCCCGTCAGCACAGATACGCAGTATTTT. Encoded protein: CASSQSPVSTDTQYF.

This clone showed up just a few times. This sequence joins TRBV29-1 and TRBJ2-7, with TRBD2 as a possible D gene (6 bases). This CDR3 has 14 amino acids. Per the germline V gene, CDR1 is SQVTM and CDR2 is ANQGSEA. V lost 6 bases to trimming and J lost 2 bases, with 17 bases between them. The CDR3: CSVGGRDGPYEQYF. The CDR3 DNA reads as TGCAGCGTCGGGGGAAGGGACGGACCCTACGAGCAGTACTTC.

A few counts support this clone. The chain couples TRBV7-2 to TRBJ2-1; TRBD2 agrees at 9 bases. This CDR3 comprises 16 residues. CDR1 is SGHTA, CDR2 FQGNSA, per germline. The junction had 7 bases not matched to a gene; V was cut back by 6 bases and J by 1 base. CDR3 in DNA: TGTGCCAGCAGAAGCCCGGGACTAGCATCCTACAATGAGCAGTTCTTC. Translation: CASRSPGLASYNEQFF.

The chain recombines TRBV28 with TRBJ2-6; no definite D call. The length of the CDR3 is 14 residues. The V gene lost 5 bases and the J gene lost 2 bases, with 7 bases spanning the gap. The germline CDR1 and CDR2 sequences are MDHEN and SYDVKM. The DNA for the CDR3 is TGTGCCAGCAGTCAATCGGCTGGGGCCAACGTCCTGACTTTC. This codes for CASSQSAGANVLTF.